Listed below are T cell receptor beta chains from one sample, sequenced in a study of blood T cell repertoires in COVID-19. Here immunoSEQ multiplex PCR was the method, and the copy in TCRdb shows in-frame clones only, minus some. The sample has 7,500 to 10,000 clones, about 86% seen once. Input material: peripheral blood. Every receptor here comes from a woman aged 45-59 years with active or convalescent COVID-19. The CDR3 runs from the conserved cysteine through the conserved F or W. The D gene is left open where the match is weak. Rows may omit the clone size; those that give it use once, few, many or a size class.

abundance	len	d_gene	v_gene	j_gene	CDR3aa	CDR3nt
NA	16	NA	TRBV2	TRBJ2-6	CASRPGQFSGANVLTF	TGTGCCAGCAGACCCGGACAGTTCTCTGGGGCCAACGTCCTGACTTTC
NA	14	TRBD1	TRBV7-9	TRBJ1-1	CASSSRTGDTEAFF	TGTGCCAGCAGTAGTCGGACAGGGGACACTGAAGCTTTCTTT
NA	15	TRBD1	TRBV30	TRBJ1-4	CAWTEGGAQGEKLFF	TGTGCCTGGACGGAAGGGGGCGCCCAAGGGGAAAAACTGTTTTTT
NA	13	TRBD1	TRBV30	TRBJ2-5	CASSEGGLETQYF	TGTGCCTCTTCGGAAGGGGGCCTAGAGACCCAGTACTTC
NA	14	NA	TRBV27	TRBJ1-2	CASRRGIGDYGYTF	TGTGCCAGCAGGCGGGGGATAGGGGACTATGGCTACACCTTC
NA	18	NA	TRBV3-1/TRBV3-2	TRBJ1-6	CASSQEIPGDGYNSPLHF	TGTGCCAGCAGCCAAGAGATCCCGGGGGACGGCTATAATTCACCCCTCCACTTT
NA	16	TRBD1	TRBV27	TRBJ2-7	CASSLTTGGTVYEQYF	TGTGCCAGCAGTTTAACAACAGGGGGCACCGTCTACGAGCAGTACTTC
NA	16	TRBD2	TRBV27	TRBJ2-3	CASSYRTSGPTDTQYF	TGTGCCAGCAGTTACCGGACTAGCGGCCCCACAGATACGCAGTATTTT
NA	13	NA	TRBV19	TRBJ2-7	CASSMAGSYEQYF	TGTGCCAGTAGTATGGCAGGCTCCTACGAGCAGTACTTC
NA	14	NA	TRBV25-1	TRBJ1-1	CASSGVGRNTEAFF	TGTGCCAGCAGTGGAGTGGGCAGAAACACTGAAGCTTTCTTT
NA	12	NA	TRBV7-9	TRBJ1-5	CASSLSGGPQHF	TGTGCCAGCAGCTTATCCGGGGGGCCCCAGCATTTT
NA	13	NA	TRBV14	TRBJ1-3	CASSQTLGNTIYF	TGTGCCAGCAGCCAAACATTAGGAAACACCATATATTTT
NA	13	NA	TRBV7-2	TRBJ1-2	CASRLSGSYGYTF	TGTGCCAGCAGGCTCTCAGGGTCCTATGGCTACACCTTC
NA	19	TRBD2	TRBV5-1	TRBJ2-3	CASSSSGTSGGAMTDTQYF	TGCGCCAGCAGCTCTTCCGGGACTAGCGGGGGGGCAATGACAGATACGCAGTATTTT
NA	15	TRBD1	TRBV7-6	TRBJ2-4	CASSPLQGAENIQYF	TGTGCCAGCAGCCCACTACAGGGGGCTGAAAACATTCAGTACTTC
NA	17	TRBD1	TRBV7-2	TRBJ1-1	CASSSQNRQGMTTEAFF	TGTGCCAGCAGCTCCCAGAATAGACAGGGTATGACCACTGAAGCTTTCTTT
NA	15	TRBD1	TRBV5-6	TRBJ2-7	CASSLRGLSSYEQYF	TGTGCCAGCAGCTTGAGGGGGCTGAGCTCCTACGAGCAGTACTTC
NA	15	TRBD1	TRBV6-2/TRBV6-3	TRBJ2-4	CASSPLDRGDGIQYF	TGTGCCAGCAGCCCCTTGGACAGGGGAGATGGCATTCAGTACTTC
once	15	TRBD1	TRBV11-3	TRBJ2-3	CASSPRTGEQDTQYF	TGTGCCAGCAGCCCACGGACAGGGGAACAAGATACGCAGTATTTT
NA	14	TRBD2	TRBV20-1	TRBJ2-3	CSARAGGRGDTQYF	TGCAGTGCTCGTGCGGGGGGCCGGGGAGATACGCAGTATTTT
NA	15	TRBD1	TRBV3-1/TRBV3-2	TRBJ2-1	CASSQTGGTYNEQFF	TGTGCCAGCAGCCAGACAGGGGGCACCTACAATGAGCAGTTCTTC
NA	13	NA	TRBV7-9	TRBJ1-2	CASSLGQNYGYTF	TGTGCCAGCAGCTTAGGACAGAACTATGGCTACACCTTC
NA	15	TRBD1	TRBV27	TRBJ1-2	CASSGQGSSNYGYTF	TGTGCCAGCAGCGGACAGGGCAGTTCTAACTATGGCTACACCTTC
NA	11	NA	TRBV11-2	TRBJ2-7	CASSLYYEQYF	TGTGCCAGCAGCTTGTACTACGAGCAGTACTTC
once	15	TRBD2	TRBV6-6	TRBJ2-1	CASSLSGSAYNEQFF	TGTGCCAGCAGTCTTAGCGGGAGCGCCTACAATGAGCAGTTCTTC
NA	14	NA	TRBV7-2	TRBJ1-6	CASSLGTALATLHF	TGTGCCAGCAGCTTAGGGACAGCTCTGGCTACCCTCCACTTT
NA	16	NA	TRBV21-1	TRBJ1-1	CASSIVLATQCTEAFF	TGTGCCAGCAGTATAGTGCTAGCTACACAATGCACTGAAGCTTTCTTT
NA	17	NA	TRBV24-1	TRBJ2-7	CATSDHLRLRVSYEQYF	TGTGCCACCAGTGACCATCTTAGATTGAGGGTATCCTACGAGCAGTACTTC
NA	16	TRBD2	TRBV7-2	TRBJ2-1	CASESAGVRASTEQFF	TGTGCCAGTGAATCGGCGGGAGTAAGGGCCTCCACTGAGCAGTTCTTC
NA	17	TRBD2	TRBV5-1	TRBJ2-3	CASSLAASGGAVDTQYF	TGCGCCAGCAGCTTGGCGGCTAGCGGGGGGGCAGTAGATACGCAGTATTTT
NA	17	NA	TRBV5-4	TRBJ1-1	CASSLGVLGLGNTEAFF	TGTGCCAGCAGCTTGGGTGTTTTGGGGCTGGGGAACACTGAAGCTTTCTTT
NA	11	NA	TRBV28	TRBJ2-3	CASSFRGTQYF	TGTGCCAGCAGTTTTAGGGGGACGCAGTATTTT
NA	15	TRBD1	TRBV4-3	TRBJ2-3	CASSQTGGWTDTQYF	TGCGCCAGCAGCCAAACAGGGGGCTGGACAGATACGCAGTATTTT
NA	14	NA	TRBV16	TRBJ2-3	CASSFGGNTDTQYF	TGTGCCAGCAGCTTTGGGGGGAACACAGATACGCAGTATTTT
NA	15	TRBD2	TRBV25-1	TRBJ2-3	CASSVGLAGQDTQYF	TGTGCCAGCAGTGTGGGACTAGCGGGGCAAGATACGCAGTATTTT
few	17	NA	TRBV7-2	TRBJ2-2	CASSLVVVQGDTGELFF	TGTGCCAGCAGCTTAGTTGTTGTACAGGGCGACACCGGGGAGCTGTTTTTT
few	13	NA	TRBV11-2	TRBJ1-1	CASTITVNTEAFF	TGTGCCAGCACCATTACAGTGAACACTGAAGCTTTCTTT
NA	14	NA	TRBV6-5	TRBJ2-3	CASSSAMTADTQYF	TGTGCCAGCAGTTCGGCGATGACTGCAGATACGCAGTATTTT
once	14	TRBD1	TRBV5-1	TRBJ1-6	CASSLTTGESPLHF	TGCGCCAGCAGCTTGACGACAGGGGAGTCACCCCTCCACTTT
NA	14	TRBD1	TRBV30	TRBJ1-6	CAWMTGYPGSPLHF	TGTGCCTGGATGACAGGGTATCCTGGTTCACCCCTCCACTTT
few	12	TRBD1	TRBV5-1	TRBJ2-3	CASSSGQGTQYF	TGCGCCAGCAGCTCGGGACAGGGTACGCAGTATTTT
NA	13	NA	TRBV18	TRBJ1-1	CASSLDRNTEAFF	TGTGCCAGCTCACTCGACAGGAACACTGAAGCTTTCTTT
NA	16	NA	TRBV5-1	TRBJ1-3	CASSPGLPSSGNTIYF	TGCGCCAGCAGCCCGGGACTGCCGAGCTCTGGAAACACCATATATTTT